These 5 T cell receptor beta chains originate from one sample sequenced in a study of cytomegalovirus exposure and HLA in healthy donors. The study ran its PCR with 60 Vbeta and 13 Jbeta primers. The protocol was immunoSEQ multiplex PCR, while the TCRdb copy is restricted to in-frame clones and leaves out a portion. The sample records 100,000 to 150,000 clones, around 78% being singletons. Sequencing was carried out using PBMCs. The receptor source for this set is a man aged 60 to 69 in good health and CMV-seropositive.

This chain links TRBV5-1 with TRBJ1-2; D is unclear. The ends were cut back, 0 bases at V and 7 bases at J, with 13 bases in the middle. Germline-derived CDR1 and CDR2 are SGHRS and YFSETQ. This CDR3 comprises 14 residues. CDR3 region: CASSLVGEVGGYTF. In nucleotides, the CDR3 is TGCGCCAGCAGCTTGGTCGGGGAAGTTGGTGGCTACACCTTC. The full variable domain, rest sourced from reference TRBV5-1 and TRBJ1-2, is KAGVTQTPRYLIKTRGQQVTLSCSPISGHRSVSWYQQTPGQGLQFLFEYFSETQRNKGNFPGRFSGRQFSNSRSEMNVSTLELGDSALYLCASSLVGEVGGYTFGSGTRLTVV.

The genes are TRBV2 and TRBJ1-4; 7 nucleotides agree with TRBD1. The CDR3 is 14 amino acids. V trimming: 6 bases; J trimming: 4 bases; junction bases outside the gene matches: 5. Germline V lookup: CDR1 SNHLY, CDR2 FYNNEI. CDR3 protein: CASSLQGLNEKLFF. The CDR3 DNA follows: TGTGCCAGCAGCTTACAGGGGCTTAATGAAAAACTGTTTTTT. The full variable domain, completed using reference TRBV2 and TRBJ1-4, is EPEVTQTPSHQVTQMGQEVILRCVPISNHLYFYWYRQILGQKVEFLVSFYNNEISEKSEIFDDQFSVERPDGSNFTLKIRSTKLEDSAMYFCASSLQGLNEKLFFGSGTQLSVL.

This chain uses TRBV10-3 with TRBJ1-2, with 8 positions matching TRBD1. V trimming: 8 bases; J trimming: 7 bases; junction bases outside the gene matches: 9. The CDR3 totals 13 residues. Per the germline V gene, CDR1 is ENHRY and CDR2 is SYGVKD. The CDR3 DNA is TGTGCCATCTCCCCACAGGGGGGTAGTGGCTACACCTTC. This encodes CAISPQGGSGYTF.

V usage is TRBV27 and J usage is TRBJ1-6; tentative D call: TRBD1 (6 bases). Germline assignment: CDR1 MNHEY and CDR2 SMNVEV (reference sequence). There are 14 residues in the CDR3. V was pared by 8 bases and J by 10 bases, with 18 bases between. CDR3 in amino acids: CASAPARGGSPLHF. The CDR3 DNA is TGTGCCAGCGCCCCGGCGAGGGGGGGATCACCCCTCCACTTT.

This chain links TRBV2 with TRBJ2-5, with TRBD2 matching 12 bases. The V and J ends lost 6 bases and 4 bases, in that order; junction bases with no gene match: 3. The CDR3 length is 14 residues. Germline CDR1 is SNHLY and CDR2 is FYNNEI. CDR3 amino acids: CASRLAGGRETQYF. The CDR3 DNA follows: TGTGCCAGCAGGCTAGCGGGGGGGCGAGAGACCCAGTACTTC.